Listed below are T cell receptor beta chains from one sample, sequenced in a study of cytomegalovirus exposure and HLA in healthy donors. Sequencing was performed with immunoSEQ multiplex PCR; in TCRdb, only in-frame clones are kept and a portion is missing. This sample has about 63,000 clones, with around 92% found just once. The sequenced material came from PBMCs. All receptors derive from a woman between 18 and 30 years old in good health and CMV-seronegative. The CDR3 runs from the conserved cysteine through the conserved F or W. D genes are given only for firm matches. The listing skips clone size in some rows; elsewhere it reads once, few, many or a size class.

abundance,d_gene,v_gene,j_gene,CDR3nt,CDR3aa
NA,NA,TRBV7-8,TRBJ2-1,TGTGCCAGCAGCTCCCTACGAGGGTCGGCAGGCTACAATGAGCAGTTCTTC,CASSSLRGSAGYNEQFF
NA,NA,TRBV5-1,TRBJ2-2,TGCGCCAGCAGCTTGACGTCGGGAGTGGGGGTCGGGACCGGGGAGCTGTTTTTT,CASSLTSGVGVGTGELFF
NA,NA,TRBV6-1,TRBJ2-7,TGTGCCAGCACACCGGGGGGCCCCTACGAGCAGTACTTC,CASTPGGPYEQYF
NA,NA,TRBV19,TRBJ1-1,TGTGCCAGTAGTATAGTGAGGGAATTGGTTGTGGATTCGAACACTGAAGCTTTCTTT,CASSIVRELVVDSNTEAFF
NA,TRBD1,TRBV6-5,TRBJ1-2,TGTGCCAGCAGTTACCGAGGGGGGACAGGGAACTATGGCTACACCTTC,CASSYRGGTGNYGYTF
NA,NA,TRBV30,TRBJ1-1,TGTGCCTGGACCCCACATAGCGCTGAAGCTTTCTTT,CAWTPHSAEAFF
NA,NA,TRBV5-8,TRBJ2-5,TGTGCCAGCAGAGGGGACACTGGGACCCAGTACTTC,CASRGDTGTQYF
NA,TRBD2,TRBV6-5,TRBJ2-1,TGTGCCAGCAGTTACACTAGCGGGGCCCGTGATGAGCAGTTCTTC,CASSYTSGARDEQFF
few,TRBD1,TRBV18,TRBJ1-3,TGTGCCAGCTCACCCGTGGCGGGACAGTCTGGAAACACCATATATTTT,CASSPVAGQSGNTIYF
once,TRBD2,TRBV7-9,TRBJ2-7,TGTGCCAGCAGCCCCGGGGGAGGGGCGTCCTCCTACGAGCAGTACTTC,CASSPGGGASSYEQYF
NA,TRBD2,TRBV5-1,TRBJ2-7,TGCGCCAGCAGCTTCGCGGGGGACTACGAGCAGTACTTC,CASSFAGDYEQYF
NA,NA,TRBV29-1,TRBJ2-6,TGCAGCGTTCGCGGACTCTCTGGGGCCAACGTCCTGACTTTC,CSVRGLSGANVLTF
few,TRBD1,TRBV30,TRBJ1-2,TGTGCCTGGAGTTACAGGGGGCAGTTCGGCTACACCTTC,CAWSYRGQFGYTF
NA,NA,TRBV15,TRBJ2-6,TGTGCCACCAGCAGAGCCCGGAGGGGGGGTGGGGCCAACGTCCTGACTTTC,CATSRARRGGGANVLTF
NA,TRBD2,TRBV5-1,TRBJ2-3,TGCGCCAGCAGCCGTGGGACTAGCGGCACAGATACGCAGTATTTT,CASSRGTSGTDTQYF
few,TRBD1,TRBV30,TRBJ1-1,TGTGCCTGGAGTGCGGGGACAGGAGCTTTCTTT,CAWSAGTGAFF
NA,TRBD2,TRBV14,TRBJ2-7,TGTGCCAGCAGCCCCCCGGGACTAGCGGGACACTACGAGCAGTACTTC,CASSPPGLAGHYEQYF
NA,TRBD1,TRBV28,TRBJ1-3,TGTGCCAGCGGACAGGCTGGAAACACCATATATTTT,CASGQAGNTIYF
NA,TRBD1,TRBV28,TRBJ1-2,TGTGCCAGCACAGGGGGCTATGGCTACACCTTC,CASTGGYGYTF
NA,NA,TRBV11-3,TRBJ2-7,TGTGCCAGCAGCTTGGGGCTTCGCTACGAGCAGTACTTC,CASSLGLRYEQYF
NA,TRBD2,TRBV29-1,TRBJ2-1,TGCAGCGTTGCACGGGTAGCGGGAGCCCTCTCCTACAATGAGCAGTTCTTC,CSVARVAGALSYNEQFF
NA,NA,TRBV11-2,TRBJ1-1,TGTGCCAGCAGCTTAAGTGGCTCTGACACTGAAGCTTTCTTT,CASSLSGSDTEAFF
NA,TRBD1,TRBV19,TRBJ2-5,TGTGCCAGTAGGGATGAACAGGGGGTAGAGACCCAGTACTTC,CASRDEQGVETQYF
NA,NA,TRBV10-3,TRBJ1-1,TGTGCCATCAGGGAGGGCCCAACTGAAGCTTTCTTT,CAIREGPTEAFF
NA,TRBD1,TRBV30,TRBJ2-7,TGTGCCTGGGAGACAGGGGGGGCCTACGAGCAGTACTTC,CAWETGGAYEQYF
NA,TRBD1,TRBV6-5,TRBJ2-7,TGTGCCAGCAGTTACGTTGGTGGGGACAGACTCTACGAGCAGTACTTC,CASSYVGGDRLYEQYF
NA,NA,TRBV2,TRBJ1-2,TGTGCCAGCAGTTATATTGACTATGGCTACACCTTC,CASSYIDYGYTF
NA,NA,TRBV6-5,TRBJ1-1,TGTGCCAGCAGCAGGGCTTCCAACACTGAAGCTTTCTTT,CASSRASNTEAFF
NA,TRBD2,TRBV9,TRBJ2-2,TGTGCCAGCAGCGTAGTTGCCCGAGGGGAACTAGCGGCTAACACCGGGGAGCTGTTTTTT,CASSVVARGELAANTGELFF
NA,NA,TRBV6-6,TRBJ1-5,TGTGCCAGCAGCCCCCTCCGGAATCAGCCCCAGCATTTT,CASSPLRNQPQHF
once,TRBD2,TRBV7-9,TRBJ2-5,TGTGCCAGCAGCGCCTCCGGGACTAGCGGGATCCAAGAGACCCAGTACTTC,CASSASGTSGIQETQYF
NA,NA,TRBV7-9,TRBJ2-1,TGTGCCAGCAGCTTAGCGCGGGCTAGCGTATTTCGCAGCGGGCAGTTCTTC,CASSLARASVFRSGQFF
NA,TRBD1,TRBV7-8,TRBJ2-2,TGTGCCAGCAGCGGACAGGGAACCGGGGAGCTGTTTTTT,CASSGQGTGELFF
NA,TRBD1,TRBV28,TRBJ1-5,TGTGCCAGCACCCCCCTCGACAGGGGGCATCAGCCCCAGCATTTT,CASTPLDRGHQPQHF
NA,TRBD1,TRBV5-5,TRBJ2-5,TGTGCCAGCAGCCAGGGACAGCTCCAAGAGACCCAGTACTTC,CASSQGQLQETQYF